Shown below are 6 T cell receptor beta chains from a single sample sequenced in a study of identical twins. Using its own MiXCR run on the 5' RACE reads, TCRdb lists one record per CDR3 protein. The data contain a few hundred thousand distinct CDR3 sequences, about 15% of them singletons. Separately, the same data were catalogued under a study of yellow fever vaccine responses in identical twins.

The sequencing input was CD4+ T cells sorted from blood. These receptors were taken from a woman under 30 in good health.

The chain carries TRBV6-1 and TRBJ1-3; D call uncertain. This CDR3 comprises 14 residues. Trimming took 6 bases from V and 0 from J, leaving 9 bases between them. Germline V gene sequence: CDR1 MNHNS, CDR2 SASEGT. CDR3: CASRVASSGNTIYF. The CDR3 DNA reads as TGTGCCAGCAGGGTAGCGAGCTCTGGAAACACCATATATTTT.

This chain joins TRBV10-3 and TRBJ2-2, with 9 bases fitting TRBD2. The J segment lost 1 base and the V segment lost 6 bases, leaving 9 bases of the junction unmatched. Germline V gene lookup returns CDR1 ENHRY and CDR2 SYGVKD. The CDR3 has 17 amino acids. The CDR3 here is CAISRTSEILNTGELFF. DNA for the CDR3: TGTGCCATCAGCCGGACTAGCGAAATCTTGAACACCGGGGAGCTGTTTTTT.

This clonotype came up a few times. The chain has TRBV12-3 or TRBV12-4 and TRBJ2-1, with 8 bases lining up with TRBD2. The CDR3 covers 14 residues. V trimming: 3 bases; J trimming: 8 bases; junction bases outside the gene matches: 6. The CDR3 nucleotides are TGTGCCAGCAGTTTCGGGACTAGAGGGGATGAGCAGTTCTTC. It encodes CASSFGTRGDEQFF.

In DNA, the CDR3 is TGCAGTGCTAGGAGGACTAGCGGATCTTTACGAACCACAGATACGCAGTATTTT. As protein: CSARRTSGSLRTTDTQYF. The chain is built from TRBV20-1 and TRBJ2-3; 10 bases are a match to TRBD2. Germline V CDR1 and CDR2: DFQATT, SNEGSKA (reference sequence). With V trimmed by 3 bases and J by 2 bases, 14 bases remained unmatched. The CDR3 contains 18 residues.

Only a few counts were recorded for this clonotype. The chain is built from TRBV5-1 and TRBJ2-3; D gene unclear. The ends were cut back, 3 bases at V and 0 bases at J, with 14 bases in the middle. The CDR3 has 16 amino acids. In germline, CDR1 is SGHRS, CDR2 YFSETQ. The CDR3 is CASSSVVQGSTDTQYF. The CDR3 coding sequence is TGCGCCAGCAGCTCAGTCGTGCAAGGGAGCACAGATACGCAGTATTTT.

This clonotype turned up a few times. CDR3: CASSRTRNTEAFF. CDR3 DNA sequence: TGCGCCAGCAGCCGAACAAGGAACACTGAAGCTTTCTTT. The chain employs TRBV5-1 and TRBJ1-1; D call uncertain. With 4 bases removed from V and 1 base from J, the gap between germline ends came to 8 bases. The CDR3 is 13 residues long. Germline loops: CDR1 SGHRS, CDR2 YFSETQ.